This T cell receptor (beta chain) stems from a study of vaccination and CD4 T cells after COVID-19. Study summary: Post-diagnosis, post-COVID samples were collected after a median approximately 100 days, ranging 35 to 161.

General study findings and limits: Clonotypes reactive to SARS-CoV-2 had a median that went up from around 20 to 38, but not significantly.

V dropped 4 bases and J dropped 1; count of bases not matched to a gene: 5. The CDR3 totals 14 residues. Germline V lookup: CDR1 DFQATT, CDR2 SNEGSKA (reference sequence). Noted treatment: roughly 10-day PBMC culture with coronavirus spike peptide pools or control peptides (ViraFEST assay). Two million PBMCs per well were cultured with roughly 10 IU/ml IL-2 and 10 ug/ml peptide pools. Sequencing of the DNA from cultured CD4+ T cells was carried out with the Oncomine TCR Beta short-read assay. Using its own MiXCR run on the PCR reads, TCRdb lists one record per CDR3 protein. The sample contains about 9,100 distinct CDR3 sequences, approximately 60% of which appear only once. In regard to this clonotype: What it binds is not known.

The material was cultured CD4+ T cells from blood, obtained after SARS-CoV-2 vaccination. V usage is TRBV20-1 and J usage is TRBJ1-1, with 8 bases aligning to TRBD1. The source is a human donor with COVID-19. The CDR3 here is CSATGQGWNTEAFF. The CDR3 coding sequence is TGCAGTGCTACTGGACAGGGATGGAACACTGAAGCTTTCTTT.